The 20 T cell receptor beta chains reported below all come from one sample, sequenced in a study of brain T cells in children with intractable seizures. The time point: blood from clinic visit 5 months post-surgery; TSC patient then seizure free. TCRdb's copy holds only in-frame clones and misses some; the assay was immunoSEQ multiplex PCR. Among 340,000 or so clones listed, roughly 92% were seen once. The material was peripheral blood, obtained approximately 5 months after surgery. The receptors originated from a boy in the first two years of life with tuberous sclerosis and intractable seizures.

The V gene is TRBV27, the J gene TRBJ2-1; D may be TRBD2 (5 bases). Deletions cut 3 bases from V and 3 bases from J, with 12 bases between. The germline CDR1 and CDR2 sequences are MNHEY and SMNVEV (reference sequence). There are 15 residues in the CDR3. The CDR3 protein is CASSLGRENYNEQFF. The CDR3 region has the DNA TGTGCCAGCAGTTTGGGTCGGGAAAACTACAATGAGCAGTTCTTC.

This chain links TRBV9 with TRBJ1-2; D is unclear. V was pared by 3 bases and J by 1 base, with 10 bases between. The CDR3 covers 14 residues. Germline lookup yields CDR1 SGDLS and CDR2 YYNGEE. The CDR3 here is CASSETDDNYGYTF. The CDR3 DNA is TGTGCCAGCAGCGAGACTGACGATAACTATGGCTACACCTTC.

The genes are TRBV30 and TRBJ2-7; no reliable D call. The germline V gene encodes CDR1 GTSNPN and CDR2 SVGIG (reference sequence). V lost 5 bases and J lost 2, with 16 bases in between. The CDR3 has 14 amino acids. CDR3 coding DNA: TGTGCCTGGTCCCGGAAGGACCTAACCTACGAGCAGTACTTC. This encodes CAWSRKDLTYEQYF.

This sequence joins TRBV10-3 and TRBJ2-2; 9 bases fit TRBD1. The V gene end was trimmed by 10 bases and the J gene end by 3 bases; junction bases not matched to a gene: 21. The CDR3 covers 19 residues. Germline CDR1 and CDR2: ENHRY and SYGVKD. The CDR3 reads CATSDHPNRGLFDTGELFF. The CDR3 DNA reads TGTGCCACCTCAGACCATCCAAACAGGGGGCTCTTCGACACCGGGGAGCTGTTTTTT.

The chain employs TRBV30 and TRBJ2-7; weak D call: TRBD1 (7 bases). Germline values: CDR1 GTSNPN, CDR2 SVGIG (reference sequence). V lost 1 base to trimming and J lost 3 bases, with 16 bases between them. The CDR3 has 15 residues. The CDR3 region is CAWSAGDRTYYEQYF. In DNA form, the CDR3 reads TGTGCCTGGAGTGCGGGGGACAGAACCTACTACGAGCAGTACTTC.

The chain uses TRBV27 and TRBJ1-1; the D gene is possibly TRBD1 (6 bases). Germline values: CDR1 MNHEY, CDR2 SMNVEV (reference sequence). V was cut by 6 bases and J by 5 bases, with 16 bases left in between. This CDR3 contains 14 residues. CDR3 in amino acids: CASRVQGIVTEAFF. CDR3 sequence (DNA): TGTGCCAGCAGGGTACAGGGTATTGTGACTGAAGCTTTCTTT.

This chain joins TRBV3-1 (or the pseudogene TRBV3-2) and TRBJ1-2, with D unclear. Trimming removed 3 bases from V and 3 bases from J, with 8 bases in between. This CDR3 has 13 amino acids. Looked up from germline, CDR1 is LGHDT and CDR2 is YNNKEL (reference sequence). CDR3 loop: CASSQGRYYGYTF. DNA for the CDR3: TGTGCCAGCAGCCAGGGCCGATACTATGGCTACACCTTC.

This clone was found once. This sequence joins TRBV29-1 and TRBJ2-7; weak D call: TRBD2 (6 bases). From germline, CDR1 is SQVTM and CDR2 ANQGSEA. Trimming took 7 bases from V and 5 from J, leaving 18 bases between them. The CDR3 is 13 amino acids. In DNA form, the CDR3 reads TGCAGCGCGACCCCCCGGGGAGGTAACGAGCAGTACTTC. Its protein is CSATPRGGNEQYF.

The chain links TRBV5-4 to TRBJ1-5; D ambiguous. Germline V gene sequence: CDR1 SGHNT, CDR2 YYREEE (reference sequence). The length of the CDR3 is 13 residues. V gave up 0 bases and J gave up 7 bases, with 8 bases separating them. CDR3 loop: CASSLGGVQPQHF. As DNA, the CDR3 is TGTGCCAGCAGCTTGGGGGGTGTGCAGCCCCAGCATTTT.

The rearrangement uses TRBV18 and TRBJ1-1; tentative D call: TRBD1 (5 bases). The CDR3 has 15 amino acids. Germline CDR1 and CDR2: KGHSH and LQKENI. V lost 2 bases, J lost 0 bases, and 10 bases lay in between. CDR3 region: CASSPNKGMNTEAFF. CDR3 in DNA: TGTGCCAGCTCACCAAATAAGGGGATGAACACTGAAGCTTTCTTT.

The gene calls are TRBV25-1 and TRBJ1-4; D is unclear. The germline V and J ends were trimmed by 5 bases and 0 bases, with 7 bases remaining between them. CDR3 length: 14 residues. Germline loops: CDR1 MGHDK, CDR2 SYGVNS. CDR3: CASSLGPTNEKLFF. CDR3 nucleotides: TGTGCCAGCAGTCTGGGCCCAACTAATGAAAAACTGTTTTTT.

J is TRBJ2-7 and V is TRBV12-5; D not resolved. CDR1 is LGHNT, CDR2 FRNRAP, per germline. The ends were cut back, 3 bases at V and 2 bases at J, with 8 bases in the middle. CDR3 length equals 13 residues. CDR3 sequence reads: CASGFSQTYEQYF. The DNA for the CDR3 is TGTGCTAGTGGTTTTAGTCAGACCTACGAGCAGTACTTC.

The chain carries TRBV2 and TRBJ2-7; D tentatively reads TRBD1 or TRBD2 (6 bases each). This CDR3 region has 13 residues. Germline CDR1 SNHLY, CDR2 FYNNEI. The V gene lost 6 bases and the J gene lost 5 bases, with 14 bases spanning the gap. The CDR3 loop reads CASSLGGTHEQYF. DNA of the CDR3: TGTGCCAGCAGCCTCGGGGGCACCCACGAGCAGTACTTC.

The chain has TRBV7-6 and TRBJ2-1, with TRBD1 matching 9 bases. Germline lookup yields CDR1 SGHVS and CDR2 FNYEAQ. V trimming: 3 bases; J trimming: 9 bases; junction bases outside the gene matches: 3. The CDR3 runs 13 residues. The CDR3 loop is CASSLDRGGEQFF. In nucleotides, the CDR3 is TGTGCCAGCAGCTTGGACAGGGGAGGTGAGCAGTTCTTC.

This chain links TRBV3-1 (or the pseudogene TRBV3-2) with TRBJ1-4; tentative D call: TRBD1 (6 bases). The germline V gene encodes CDR1 LGHDT and CDR2 YNNKEL (reference sequence). Trimming removed 2 bases at V and 17 bases at J, with 15 bases between. The CDR3 is 12 residues long. In DNA, the CDR3 is TGTGCCAGCAGCCAACAGGGGTCGGGCTACTTTTTT. As protein: CASSQQGSGYFF.

The chain uses TRBV10-3 and TRBJ2-7; D is possibly TRBD1 or TRBD2 (5 bases each). Germline V gene data show CDR1 as ENHRY and CDR2 as SYGVKD. This CDR3 is 12 amino acids long. Between the trimmed V and J ends, which lost 6 bases and 6 bases, there was a span of 12 bases. The CDR3 here is CAISQGPLEQYF. The DNA for the CDR3 is TGTGCCATCAGCCAGGGACCCCTCGAGCAGTACTTC.

Details on this clone: Within the sample, other DNA sequences also encode this same CDR3. V gene TRBV30 combines with J gene TRBJ2-7; 9 positions match TRBD2. The germline V gene encodes CDR1 GTSNPN and CDR2 SVGIG (reference sequence). Trimming removed 4 bases from V and 2 bases from J; junction bases left unmatched: 0. This CDR3 has 12 amino acids. The CDR3 DNA follows: TGTGCCTGGACTAGCGGGACCTACGAGCAGTACTTC. Protein sequence: CAWTSGTYEQYF. The full variable domain, its missing parts supplied by reference TRBV30 and TRBJ2-7, is SQTIHQWPATLVQPVGSPLSLECTVEGTSNPNLYWYRQAAGRGLQLLFYSVGIGQISSEVPQNLSASRPQDRQFILSSKKLLLSDSGFYLCAWTSGTYEQYFGPGTRLTVT.

V and J are TRBV15 and TRBJ1-5; the match to TRBD1 covers 7 bases. Germline V gene sequence: CDR1 LNHNV, CDR2 YYDKDF (reference sequence). The V and J ends lost 4 bases and 1 base, in that order; junction bases with no gene match: 7. The CDR3 has 16 amino acids. Here the CDR3 reads CATSTRTGKSNQPQHF. In DNA form, the CDR3 reads TGTGCCACCAGCACAAGGACAGGTAAAAGCAATCAGCCCCAGCATTTT. Together with reference TRBV15 and TRBJ1-5, the CDR3 gives the full variable domain: DAMVIQNPRYQVTQFGKPVTLSCSQTLNHNVMYWYQQKSSQAPKLLFHYYDKDFNNEADTPDNFQSRRPNTSFCFLDIRSPGLGDTAMYLCATSTRTGKSNQPQHFGDGTRLSIL.

This clone was observed many times. The chain couples TRBV27 to TRBJ1-2; maybe TRBD1 (6 bases). The germline V gene encodes CDR1 MNHEY and CDR2 SMNVEV (reference sequence). The CDR3 loop spans 12 amino acids. V lost 6 bases to trimming and J lost 7 bases, with 12 bases between them. DNA of the CDR3: TGTGCCAGCAGAACAGGGTTATCTGGCTACACCTTC. Translation gives CASRTGLSGYTF.

The chain couples TRBV13 to TRBJ1-1; no reliable D call. This CDR3 is 11 amino acids long. V was clipped by 6 bases and J by 5 bases, with 7 bases between them. The germline gives CDR1 PRHDT, CDR2 FYEKMQ (reference sequence). The CDR3 sequence: CASRGWTEAFF. CDR3 DNA sequence: TGTGCCAGCAGGGGGTGGACTGAAGCTTTCTTT.